These T cell receptor beta chains were read from a single sample in a study of OX40 agonist ivuxolimab in advanced cancers. Clones were read by immunoSEQ multiplex PCR, and TCRdb kept only the in-frame ones, dropping some. Of fewer than 80,000 clones in the sample, 65% to 90% were seen once. The specimen was CD4+ or CD8+ T cells sorted from blood, collected in a trial of the OX40 agonist ivuxolimab. The receptors originated from an adult with an advanced solid tumor such as melanoma, head and neck, liver or kidney cancer. CDR3s include the opening cysteine and the closing phenylalanine or tryptophan. D genes are given only for firm matches. Not every row has a clone size; where given, it reads once, few, many or a size class.

DNA,CDR3,length,J,V,size,D
TGTGCCAGCAAAGCGGGGCCTAGCACAGATACGCAGTATTTT,CASKAGPSTDTQYF,14,TRBJ2-3,TRBV11-2,few,TRBD2
TGTGCCAGCAGTGAGCGGGGGCCCTCCTACAATGAGCAGTTCTTC,CASSERGPSYNEQFF,15,TRBJ2-1,TRBV2,.,.
TGCGCCAGCAGCTTTCGGCTAGCGGGGGGAACTAGCACAGATACGCAGTATTTT,CASSFRLAGGTSTDTQYF,18,TRBJ2-3,TRBV5-1,.,TRBD2
TGTGCCAGTAGTGCTCAGGGGGCGGCTGGAAACACCATATATTTT,CASSAQGAAGNTIYF,15,TRBJ1-3,TRBV19,once,TRBD1
TGTGCCAGCAGCGTAGTGGGAGGGGCCTGGGGCTACACCTTC,CASSVVGGAWGYTF,14,TRBJ1-2,TRBV9,.,.
TGTGCCAGCAGCTTGGGAGAGGGAGGATCACCCCTCCACTTT,CASSLGEGGSPLHF,14,TRBJ1-6,TRBV5-6,.,.
TGCGCCAGCAGCCTCGACAGGAACTATGGCTACACCTTC,CASSLDRNYGYTF,13,TRBJ1-2,TRBV5-1,.,.
TGTGCCAGCTCACCGTCCGCGACAGGGGGTTCTAATTCACCCCTCCACTTT,CASSPSATGGSNSPLHF,17,TRBJ1-6,TRBV18,.,TRBD1
TGTGCCAGCAGCGCGGGGACAGGGCTCCCCTACGAGCAGTACTTC,CASSAGTGLPYEQYF,15,TRBJ2-7,TRBV9,.,TRBD1
TGTGCCAGCAGCCCCGAGCGGGGGAGGGACGAGCAGTACTTC,CASSPERGRDEQYF,14,TRBJ2-7,TRBV7-6,.,TRBD2
TGTGCCAGCAGCGCAACAGGATTTGTAAAGGAAAAACTGTTTTTT,CASSATGFVKEKLFF,15,TRBJ1-4,TRBV28,.,.
TGTGCCAGCAGCCGCACAACTAGCGGGGGGGCGGGGCAGTATTTT,CASSRTTSGGAGQYF,15,TRBJ2-3,TRBV11-2,.,TRBD2
TGCGCCAGCAGCCAACTAGAGAACGTATACGGCTACACCTTC,CASSQLENVYGYTF,14,TRBJ1-2,TRBV4-1,.,.
TGTGCCAGCAGATCGACGGGCTACAATGAGCAGTTCTTC,CASRSTGYNEQFF,13,TRBJ2-1,TRBV28,.,.
TGTGCCAGCAGCGTAGGGACGGCCGCCTACGAGCAGTACTTC,CASSVGTAAYEQYF,14,TRBJ2-7,TRBV9,.,.
TGTGCCAGCAGCTTCTCCCGGGGGGTGTTGAATGAAAAACTGTTTTTT,CASSFSRGVLNEKLFF,16,TRBJ1-4,TRBV5-4,.,.
TGCGCCAGCAGCTTGGGGGTTTTCGAGACCCAGTACTTC,CASSLGVFETQYF,13,TRBJ2-5,TRBV5-1,.,.
TGTGCCAGCAGCCAAGCCATAGCGGGGGTAAATGAGCAGTTCTTC,CASSQAIAGVNEQFF,15,TRBJ2-1,TRBV4-2,few,TRBD2
TGTGCCAGCAGCTTATTAGGGGCGGGATCCGGTGAAGCTTTCTTT,CASSLLGAGSGEAFF,15,TRBJ1-1,TRBV7-3,.,.
TGTGCCAGCAGGCCCATGGCTAGCACAGATACGCAGTATTTT,CASRPMASTDTQYF,14,TRBJ2-3,TRBV6-5,few,.
TGTGCCAGCTCACCACAGACAGGGAATGAAAAACTGTTTTTT,CASSPQTGNEKLFF,14,TRBJ1-4,TRBV18,.,TRBD1
TGTGCCAGTAGTATTCCGGGGGGCGGGAGAGATACGCAGTATTTT,CASSIPGGGRDTQYF,15,TRBJ2-3,TRBV19,.,.
TGTGCCAGCAGCTTAGAAGCGTCGGGCTCCTACAATGAGCAGTTCTTC,CASSLEASGSYNEQFF,16,TRBJ2-1,TRBV11-3,.,.
TGTGCCAGCACCATAATAGGCCCCAGACCGGGGACGCAGTATTTT,CASTIIGPRPGTQYF,15,TRBJ2-3,TRBV6-1,.,.
TGCGCCAGCAGGCCCGGGACTAGCGGAACCGGGGAGCTGTTTTTT,CASRPGTSGTGELFF,15,TRBJ2-2,TRBV5-1,once,TRBD2
TGCGCCAGCAGACAAACTAGCGGGGGGGCCGATGAGCAGTTCTTC,CASRQTSGGADEQFF,15,TRBJ2-1,TRBV5-1,few,TRBD2
TGTGCCAGTAGTCTAAGAAGACAGCGCTACCGAAGCTCCTACAATGAGCAGTTCTTC,CASSLRRQRYRSSYNEQFF,19,TRBJ2-1,TRBV19,.,.
TGTGCCAGCAGTTACTCGACAGGGGATCAGCCCCAGCATTTT,CASSYSTGDQPQHF,14,TRBJ1-5,TRBV6-6,.,TRBD1
TGTGCCAGCAGCGTAGGAGATAGCGGGGGGTTAGAAGAGACCCAGTACTTC,CASSVGDSGGLEETQYF,17,TRBJ2-5,TRBV9,.,TRBD2
TGCGCCAGCAGCTTATTTCCGACAGATGCTAACTATGGCTACACCTTC,CASSLFPTDANYGYTF,16,TRBJ1-2,TRBV5-1,.,.
TGTGCCAGCAGCCCGTGGCCTCCGGGACAGGGGAACTATGGCTACACCTTC,CASSPWPPGQGNYGYTF,17,TRBJ1-2,TRBV5-5,.,TRBD1
TGTGCCAGCAGCTTAGGCACAGATACGCAGTATTTT,CASSLGTDTQYF,12,TRBJ2-3,TRBV7-3,.,.
TGCGCCAGCAGCCAAGAAAACCGAAAATCAGGATCCCACCTCCACTTT,CASSQENRKSGSHLHF,16,TRBJ1-6,TRBV4-3,.,.
TGTGCCAGCAGCTTAGATGTCGACAGGGCCGTGACCCAGTACTTC,CASSLDVDRAVTQYF,15,TRBJ2-5,TRBV11-2,.,TRBD1
TGCGCCAGCAGCCAAGGTCAGACCTGGGACAGGGGGAAAGGGACCGGCAATGAGCAGTTCTTC,CASSQGQTWDRGKGTGNEQFF,21,TRBJ2-1,TRBV4-1,.,TRBD1
TGTGCCAGCAGCCCCCGGACAGTTGAGGATGAGCAGTTCTTC,CASSPRTVEDEQFF,14,TRBJ2-1,TRBV11-2,.,.